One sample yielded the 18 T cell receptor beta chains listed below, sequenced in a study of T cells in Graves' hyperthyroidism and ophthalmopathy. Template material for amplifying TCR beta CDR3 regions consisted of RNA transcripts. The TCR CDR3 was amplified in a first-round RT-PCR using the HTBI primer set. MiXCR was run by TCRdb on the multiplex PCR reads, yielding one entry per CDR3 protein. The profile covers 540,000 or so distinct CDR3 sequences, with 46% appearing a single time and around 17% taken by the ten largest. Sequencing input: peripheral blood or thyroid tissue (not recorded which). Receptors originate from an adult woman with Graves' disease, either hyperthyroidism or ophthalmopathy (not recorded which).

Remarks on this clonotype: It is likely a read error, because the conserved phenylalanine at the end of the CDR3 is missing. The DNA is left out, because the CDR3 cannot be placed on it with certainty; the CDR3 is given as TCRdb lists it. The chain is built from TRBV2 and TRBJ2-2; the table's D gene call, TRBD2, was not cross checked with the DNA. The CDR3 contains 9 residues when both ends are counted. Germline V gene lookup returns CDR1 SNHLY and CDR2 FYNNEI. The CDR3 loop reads CASSDRRGL.

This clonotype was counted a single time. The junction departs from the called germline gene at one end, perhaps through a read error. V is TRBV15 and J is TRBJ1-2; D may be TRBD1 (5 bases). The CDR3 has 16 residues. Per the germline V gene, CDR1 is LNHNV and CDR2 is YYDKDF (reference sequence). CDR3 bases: TGTGTCACCAGCAGAGATAGTAGGAGGCAGGGCTACGACTACACCTTC. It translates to CVTSRDSRRQGYDYTF. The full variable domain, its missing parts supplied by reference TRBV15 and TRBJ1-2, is DAMVIQNPRYQVTQFGKPVTLSCSQTLNHNVMYWYQQKSSQAPKLLFHYYDKDFNNEADTPDNFQSRRPNTSFCFLDIRSPGLGDTAMYLCVTSRDSRRQGYDYTFGSGTRLTVV.

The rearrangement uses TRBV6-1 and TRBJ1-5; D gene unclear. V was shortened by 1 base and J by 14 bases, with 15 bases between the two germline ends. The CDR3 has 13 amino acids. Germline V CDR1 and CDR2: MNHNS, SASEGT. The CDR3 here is CASSEGLAPYEHF. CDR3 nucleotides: TGTGCCAGCAGTGAAGGGCTAGCGCCCTACGAGCATTTT.

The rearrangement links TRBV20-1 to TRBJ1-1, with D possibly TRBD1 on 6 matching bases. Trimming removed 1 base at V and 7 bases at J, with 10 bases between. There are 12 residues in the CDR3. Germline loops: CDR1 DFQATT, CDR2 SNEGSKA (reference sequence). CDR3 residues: CSARGTVYEAFF. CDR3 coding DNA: TGCAGTGCTAGAGGGACAGTCTATGAAGCTTTCTTT.

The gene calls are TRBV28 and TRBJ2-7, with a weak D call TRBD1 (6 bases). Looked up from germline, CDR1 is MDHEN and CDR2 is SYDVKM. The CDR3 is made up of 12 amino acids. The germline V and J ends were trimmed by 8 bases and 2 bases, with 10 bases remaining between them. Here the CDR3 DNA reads TGTGCCAGCGAGGACAGTGCCTACGAGCAGTACTTC. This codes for CASEDSAYEQYF. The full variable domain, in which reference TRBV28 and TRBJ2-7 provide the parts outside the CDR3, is DVKVTQSSRYLVKRTGEKVFLECVQDMDHENMFWYRQDPGLGLRLIYFSYDVKMKEKGDIPEGYSVSREKKERFSLILESASTNQTSMYLCASEDSAYEQYFGPGTRLTVT.

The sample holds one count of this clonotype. As DNA, the CDR3 is TGCGCCAGCAGTAATGGGACTCTCGGGCAGCCCCAGCATTTT. It translates to CASSNGTLGQPQHF. The gene calls are TRBV5-1 and TRBJ1-5; D possibly corresponds to TRBD1 (5 bases). Germline-derived CDR1 and CDR2 are SGHRS and YFSETQ. V lost 5 bases and J 7 bases, leaving 16 bases between the germline ends. This CDR3 contains 14 residues. The whole variable domain, remainder taken from reference TRBV5-1 and TRBJ1-5, is KAGVTQTPRYLIKTRGQQVTLSCSPISGHRSVSWYQQTPGQGLQFLFEYFSETQRNKGNFPGRFSGRQFSNSRSEMNVSTLELGDSALYLCASSNGTLGQPQHFGDGTRLSIL.

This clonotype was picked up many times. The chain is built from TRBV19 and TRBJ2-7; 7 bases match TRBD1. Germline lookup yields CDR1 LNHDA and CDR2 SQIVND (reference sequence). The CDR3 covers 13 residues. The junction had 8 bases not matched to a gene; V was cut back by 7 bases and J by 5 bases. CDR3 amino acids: CASKTGSVDEQYF. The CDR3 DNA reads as TGTGCCAGTAAGACAGGGTCCGTGGACGAGCAGTACTTC.

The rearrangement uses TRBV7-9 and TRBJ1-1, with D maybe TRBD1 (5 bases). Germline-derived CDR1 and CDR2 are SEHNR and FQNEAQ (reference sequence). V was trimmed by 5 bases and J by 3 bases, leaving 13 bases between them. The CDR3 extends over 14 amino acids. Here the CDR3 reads CASSTLGVYTEAFF. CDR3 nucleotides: TGTGCCAGCAGCACGTTGGGGGTGTACACTGAAGCTTTCTTT.

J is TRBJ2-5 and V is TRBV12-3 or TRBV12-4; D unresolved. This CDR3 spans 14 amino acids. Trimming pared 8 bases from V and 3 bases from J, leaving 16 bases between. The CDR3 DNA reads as TGTGCCAGCGCTCTTCCGGTGACCGAAGAGACCCAGTACTTC. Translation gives CASALPVTEETQYF.

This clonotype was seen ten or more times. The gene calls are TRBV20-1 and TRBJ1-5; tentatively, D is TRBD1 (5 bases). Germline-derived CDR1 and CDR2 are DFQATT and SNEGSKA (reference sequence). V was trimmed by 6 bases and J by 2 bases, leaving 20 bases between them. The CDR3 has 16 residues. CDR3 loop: CSASTVQVTGNQPQHF. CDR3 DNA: TGCAGTGCGTCCACCGTACAGGTGACGGGCAATCAGCCCCAGCATTTT.

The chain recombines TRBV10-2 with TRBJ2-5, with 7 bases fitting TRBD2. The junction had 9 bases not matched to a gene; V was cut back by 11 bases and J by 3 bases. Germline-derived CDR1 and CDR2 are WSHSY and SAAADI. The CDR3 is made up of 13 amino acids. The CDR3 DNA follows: TGCGCCCCCTACTGGGAGGGAAAAGAGACCCAGTACTTC. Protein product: CAPYWEGKETQYF.

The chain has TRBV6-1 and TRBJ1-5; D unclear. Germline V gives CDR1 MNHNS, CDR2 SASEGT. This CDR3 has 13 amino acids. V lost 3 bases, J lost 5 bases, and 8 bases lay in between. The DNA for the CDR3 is TGTGCCAGCAGTGAGACGGGCTATCAGCCCCAGCATTTT. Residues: CASSETGYQPQHF.

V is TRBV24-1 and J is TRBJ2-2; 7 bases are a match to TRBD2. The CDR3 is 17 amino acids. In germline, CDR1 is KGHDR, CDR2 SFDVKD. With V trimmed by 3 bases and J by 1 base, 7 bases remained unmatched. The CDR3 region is CATSDRTSVGNTGELFF. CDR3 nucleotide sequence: TGTGCCACCAGTGATCGAACTAGCGTGGGGAACACCGGGGAGCTGTTTTTT.

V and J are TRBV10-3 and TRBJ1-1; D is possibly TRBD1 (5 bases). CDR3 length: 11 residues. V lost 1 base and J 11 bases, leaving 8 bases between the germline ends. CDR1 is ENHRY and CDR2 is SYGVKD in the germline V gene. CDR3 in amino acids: CAISEWGDAFF. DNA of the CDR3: TGTGCCATCAGTGAGTGGGGGGATGCTTTCTTT.

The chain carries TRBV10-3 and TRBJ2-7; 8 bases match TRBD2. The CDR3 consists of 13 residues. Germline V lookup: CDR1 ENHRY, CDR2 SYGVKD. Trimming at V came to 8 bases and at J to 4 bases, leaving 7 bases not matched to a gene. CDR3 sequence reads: CAILGGEAYEQYF. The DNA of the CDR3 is TGTGCCATCCTCGGGGGGGAGGCGTACGAGCAGTACTTC.

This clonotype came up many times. CDR3 nucleotide sequence: TGCAGTGCTAGACCGGGACGGGCCTACGAGCAGTACTTC. Its protein is CSARPGRAYEQYF. This chain joins TRBV20-1 and TRBJ2-7, with D tentatively TRBD1 or TRBD2 (5 bases each). CDR3 length equals 13 residues. Trimming took off 2 bases at V and 2 bases at J, with 10 bases between the two ends. Germline values: CDR1 DFQATT, CDR2 SNEGSKA (reference sequence).

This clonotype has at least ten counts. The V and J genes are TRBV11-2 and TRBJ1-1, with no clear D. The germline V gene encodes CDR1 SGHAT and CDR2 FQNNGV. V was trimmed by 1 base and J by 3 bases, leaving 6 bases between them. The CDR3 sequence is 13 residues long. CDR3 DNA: TGTGCCAGCAGCTTAGTCAGCTACACTGAAGCTTTCTTT. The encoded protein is CASSLVSYTEAFF.

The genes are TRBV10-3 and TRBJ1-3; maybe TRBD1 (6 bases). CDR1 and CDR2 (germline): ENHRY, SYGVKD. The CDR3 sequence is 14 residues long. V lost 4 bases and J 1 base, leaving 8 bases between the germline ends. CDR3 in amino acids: CAISGGGSGNTIYF. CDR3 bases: TGTGCCATCAGTGGAGGGGGGTCTGGAAACACCATATATTTT.